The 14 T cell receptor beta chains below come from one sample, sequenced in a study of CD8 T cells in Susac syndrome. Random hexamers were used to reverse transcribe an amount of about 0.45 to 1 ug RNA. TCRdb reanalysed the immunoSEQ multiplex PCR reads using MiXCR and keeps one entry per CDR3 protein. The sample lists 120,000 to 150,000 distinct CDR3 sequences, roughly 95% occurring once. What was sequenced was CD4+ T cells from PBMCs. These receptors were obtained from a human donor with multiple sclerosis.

The CDR3 region has the DNA TGTGCCAGCAGCTTTTATACAGGTTACGAGCAGTACTTC. This codes for CASSFYTGYEQYF. The chain combines TRBV5-6 with TRBJ2-7, with a weak D call TRBD1 (5 bases). Trimming stripped 2 bases from V and 4 bases from J, with 10 bases between. CDR1 and CDR2 (germline): SGHDT, YYEEEE. CDR3 length: 13 residues.

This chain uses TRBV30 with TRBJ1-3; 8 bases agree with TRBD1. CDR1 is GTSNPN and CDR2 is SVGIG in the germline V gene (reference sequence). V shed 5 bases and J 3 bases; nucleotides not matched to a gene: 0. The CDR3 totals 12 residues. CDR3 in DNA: TGTGCCTGGGGGACAGGTGGAAACACCATATATTTT. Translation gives CAWGTGGNTIYF.

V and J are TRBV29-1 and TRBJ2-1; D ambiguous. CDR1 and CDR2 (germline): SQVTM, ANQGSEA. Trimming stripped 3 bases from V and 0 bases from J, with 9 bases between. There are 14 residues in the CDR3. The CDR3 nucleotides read TGCAGCGTTGAGAAGATGAGCTCCTACAATGAGCAGTTCTTC. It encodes CSVEKMSSYNEQFF.

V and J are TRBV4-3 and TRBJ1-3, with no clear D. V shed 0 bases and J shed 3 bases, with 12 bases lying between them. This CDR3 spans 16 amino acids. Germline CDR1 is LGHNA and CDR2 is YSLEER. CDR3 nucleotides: TGCGCCAGCAGCCAAGATTCTGGGTTGGGTGGAAACACCATATATTTT. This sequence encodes CASSQDSGLGGNTIYF.

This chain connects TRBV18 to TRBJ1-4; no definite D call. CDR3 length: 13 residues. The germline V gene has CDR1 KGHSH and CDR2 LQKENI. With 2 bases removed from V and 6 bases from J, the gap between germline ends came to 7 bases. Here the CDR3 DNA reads TGTGCCAGCTCACCAGGGTTGGATGAAAAACTGTTTTTT. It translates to CASSPGLDEKLFF. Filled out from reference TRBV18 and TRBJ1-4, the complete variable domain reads NAGVMQNPRHLVRRRGQEARLRCSPMKGHSHVYWYRQLPEEGLKFMVYLQKENIIDESGMPKERFSAEFPKEGPSILRIQQVVRGDSAAYFCASSPGLDEKLFFGSGTQLSVL.

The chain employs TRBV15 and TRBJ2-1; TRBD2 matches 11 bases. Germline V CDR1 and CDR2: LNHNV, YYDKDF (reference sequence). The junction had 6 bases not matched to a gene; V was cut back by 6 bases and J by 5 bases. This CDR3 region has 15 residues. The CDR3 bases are TGTGCCACCAGATTAGCGGGGGGGCCTAACAATGAGCAGTTCTTC. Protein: CATRLAGGPNNEQFF.

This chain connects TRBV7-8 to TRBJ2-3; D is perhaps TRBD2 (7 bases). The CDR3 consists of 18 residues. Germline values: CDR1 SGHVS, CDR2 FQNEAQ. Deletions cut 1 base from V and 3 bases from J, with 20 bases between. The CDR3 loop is CASSLEPRGRASTDTQYF. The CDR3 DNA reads TGTGCCAGCAGCTTAGAACCGAGGGGGAGGGCGTCGACAGATACGCAGTATTTT.

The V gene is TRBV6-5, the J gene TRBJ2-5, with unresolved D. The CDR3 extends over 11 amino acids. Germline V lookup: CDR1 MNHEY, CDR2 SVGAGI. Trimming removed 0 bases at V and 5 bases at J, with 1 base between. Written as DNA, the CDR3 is TGTGCCAGCAGTTACTCGGAGACCCAGTACTTC. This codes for CASSYSETQYF.

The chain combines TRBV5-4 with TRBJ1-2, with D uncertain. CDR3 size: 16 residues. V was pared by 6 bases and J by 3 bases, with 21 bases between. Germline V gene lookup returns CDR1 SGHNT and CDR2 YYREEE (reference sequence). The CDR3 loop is CASIHSREGSDYGYTF. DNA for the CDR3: TGTGCCAGCATCCACTCCCGGGAGGGATCTGACTATGGCTACACCTTC.

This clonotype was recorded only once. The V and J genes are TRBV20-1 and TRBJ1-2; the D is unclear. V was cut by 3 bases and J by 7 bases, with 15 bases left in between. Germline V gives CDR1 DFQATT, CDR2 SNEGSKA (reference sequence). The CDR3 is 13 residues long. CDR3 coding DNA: TGCAGTGCTAGCGAATTGGCGATGGGTGGCTACACCTTC. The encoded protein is CSASELAMGGYTF.

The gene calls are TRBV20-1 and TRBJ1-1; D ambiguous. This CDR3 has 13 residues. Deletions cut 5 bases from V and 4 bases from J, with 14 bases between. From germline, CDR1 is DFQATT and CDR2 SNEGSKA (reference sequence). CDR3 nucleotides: TGCAGTGCTTCACGGTCGCGGGGCACTGAAGCTTTCTTT. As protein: CSASRSRGTEAFF.

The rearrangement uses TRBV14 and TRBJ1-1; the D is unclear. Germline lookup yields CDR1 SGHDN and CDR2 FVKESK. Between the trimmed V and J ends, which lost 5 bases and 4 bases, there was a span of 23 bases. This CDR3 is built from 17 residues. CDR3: CASSVRLGREFRTEAFF. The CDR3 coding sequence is TGTGCCAGCAGCGTCAGACTTGGAAGGGAGTTTCGCACTGAAGCTTTCTTT. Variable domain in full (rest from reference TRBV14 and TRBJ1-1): EAGVTQFPSHSVIEKGQTVTLRCDPISGHDNLYWYRRVMGKEIKFLLHFVKESKQDESGMPNNRFLAERTGGTYSTLKVQPAELEDSGVYFCASSVRLGREFRTEAFFGQGTRLTVV.

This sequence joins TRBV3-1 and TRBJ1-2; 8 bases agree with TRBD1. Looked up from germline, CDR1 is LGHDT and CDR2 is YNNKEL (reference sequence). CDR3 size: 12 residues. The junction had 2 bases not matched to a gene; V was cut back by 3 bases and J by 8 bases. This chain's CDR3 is CASSHGTGGYTF. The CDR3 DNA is TGTGCCAGCAGCCACGGGACAGGCGGCTACACCTTC. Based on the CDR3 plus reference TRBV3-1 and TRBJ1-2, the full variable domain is DTAVSQTPKYLVTQMGNDKSIKCEQNLGHDTMYWYKQDSKKFLKIMFSYNNKELIINETVPNRFSPKSPDKAHLNLHINSLELGDSAVYFCASSHGTGGYTFGSGTRLTVV.

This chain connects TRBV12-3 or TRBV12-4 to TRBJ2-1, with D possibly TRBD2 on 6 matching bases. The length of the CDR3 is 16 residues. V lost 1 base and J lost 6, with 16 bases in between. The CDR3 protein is CASSLGSGVPRNEQFF. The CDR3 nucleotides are TGTGCCAGCAGTTTAGGGTCGGGGGTCCCCCGCAATGAGCAGTTCTTC.